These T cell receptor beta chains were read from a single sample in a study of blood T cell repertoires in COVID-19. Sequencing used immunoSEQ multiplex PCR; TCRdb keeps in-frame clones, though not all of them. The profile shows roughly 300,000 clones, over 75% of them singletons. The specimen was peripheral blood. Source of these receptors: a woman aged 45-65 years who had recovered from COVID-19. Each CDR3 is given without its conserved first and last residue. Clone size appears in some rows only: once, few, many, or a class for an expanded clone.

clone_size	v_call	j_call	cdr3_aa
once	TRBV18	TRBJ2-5	ASSQGQQETQY
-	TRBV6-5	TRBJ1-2	ASSLDRMSLVGYT
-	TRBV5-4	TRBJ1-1	ASSSTGGGHEAF
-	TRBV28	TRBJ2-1	ASSLRQGYNEQF
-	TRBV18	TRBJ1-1	ASSPREPNTEAF
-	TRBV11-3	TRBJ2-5	ASSLRGTSGIETQY
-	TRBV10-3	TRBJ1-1	AITRETGTNTEAF
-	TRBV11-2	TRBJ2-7	ASSLGDRRTSYEQY
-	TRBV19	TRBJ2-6	ASSGGASGANVLT
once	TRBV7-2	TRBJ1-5	ASSLGAYSNQPQH
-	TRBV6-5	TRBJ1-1	ASSRQVGRAEAF
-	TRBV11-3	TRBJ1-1	ASSLEADSEAF
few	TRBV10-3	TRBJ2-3	AISGPGASGNPDTQY
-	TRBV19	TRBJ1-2	ASSFLGGGYGYT
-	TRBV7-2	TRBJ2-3	ASSLLQGFTDTQY
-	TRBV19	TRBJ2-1	ASSNLLSQGSYNEQF
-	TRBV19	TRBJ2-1	ASNPLAGGDSYNEQF
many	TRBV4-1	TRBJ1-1	ASSQINTGSQAF
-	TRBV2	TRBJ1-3	ASSSSEGNTIY
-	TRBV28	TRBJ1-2	ASSYTGTELIYGYT